This TCR beta chain was documented in a study of blood T cell repertoires in COVID-19. Whole-study context: The United States, Italy and Spain provided the acute and convalescent COVID-19 samples.

The method was immunoSEQ multiplex PCR; TCRdb's version includes in-frame clones alone and lacks a portion of them. The sample lists some 160,000 clones, 70% to 90% occurring once. Per the germline V gene, CDR1 is MNHEY and CDR2 is SMNVEV (reference sequence). Trimming cost V 2 bases and J 5 bases; bases outside gene matches: 5. The CDR3 is 14 amino acids. Adults between about 18 and 95 years of age took part from under 25 US areas. Participants were placed into cohorts based on the clinical history they reported. Two negative PCRs, clearance, or symptom resolution characterized the recovered Cohort 3 donors.

The sequencing input was PBMCs or T cells enriched from blood (not recorded which). This chain uses TRBV27 with TRBJ1-1; 7 positions match TRBD1. This receptor was taken from a woman in her 40s who had recovered from COVID-19. CDR3 residues: CASSLGRGQTEAFF. The CDR3 bases are TGTGCCAGCAGTTTAGGTAGGGGGCAAACTGAAGCTTTCTTT.